This T cell receptor beta chain was sequenced for a study of blood T cell repertoires in COVID-19. Study-wide context: The samples span acute and convalescent COVID-19 from the United States, Italy and Spain. Sources were T cells, B-cell-depleted T cells, or PBMCs; the material itself was cDNA or gDNA.

Authors' methods: Reference gene primer amplification yielded estimated nucleated cell counts. Clones were sequenced by immunoSEQ multiplex PCR, and TCRdb holds only the in-frame ones, with some missing. Clone size and the V and J calls come from that table; the DNA yielded D and trimming. Among over 90,000 clones listed, 81% were seen once. CDR1 is LNHDA and CDR2 is SQIVND in the germline V gene (reference sequence). Trimming at V came to 3 bases and at J to 5 bases, leaving 12 bases not matched to a gene. The CDR3 extends over 17 amino acids. This receptor was obtained from a man between 60 and 75 years old with acute or convalescent COVID-19. The rearrangement joins TRBV19 to TRBJ2-2; 7 nucleotides align to TRBD1. Source material: peripheral blood. CDR3: CASSIERRQGETGELFF. CDR3 in DNA: TGTGCCAGTAGTATTGAGAGGAGACAGGGTGAGACCGGGGAGCTGTTTTTT. Full variable domain (outside the CDR3, taken from reference TRBV19 and TRBJ2-2): DGGITQSPKYLFRKEGQNVTLSCEQNLNHDAMYWYRQDPGQGLRLIYYSQIVNDFQKGDIAEGYSVSREKKESFPLTVTSAQKNPTAFYLCASSIERRQGETGELFFGEGSRLTVL.